This is a list of T cell receptor beta chains from one sample in a study of T cell responses to AZD1222 COVID-19 vaccine. Measured with immunoSEQ multiplex PCR; TCRdb has only the in-frame clones, and not every one. The sample has 75,000 to 100,000 clones, about 88% seen once. The specimen comprised peripheral blood, sampled on day 0 of AZD1222 vaccination. These receptors were collected from an adult in good health. Both conserved end residues are part of each CDR3. A D gene is named only where the DNA matches it firmly. Rows give clone size only sometimes, using once, few, many, or a class for an expanded clone.

>TRBV2|14|TRBD1|TRBJ1-5|few
TGTGCCACAACCCAGGACAGGGCAAATCAGCCCCAGCATTTT
CATTQDRANQPQHF
>TRBV27|17|TRBD2|TRBJ2-3|-
TGTGCCAGCAGTTTATGGTCTAGCGGGGGGAGCACAGATACGCAGTATTTT
CASSLWSSGGSTDTQYF
>TRBV23-1|16|-|TRBJ2-2|few
TGCGCCAGCAGTCGACTTGCAGGGTTAAGCACCGGGGAGCTGTTTTTT
CASSRLAGLSTGELFF
>TRBV9|13|-|TRBJ1-5|-
TGTGCCAGCAGCGTAGACGGGGGTCAGCCCCAGCATTTT
CASSVDGGQPQHF
>TRBV9|15|-|TRBJ1-5|-
TGTGCCAGCAGCTCCGCCGACATCTTCAATCAGCCCCAGCATTTT
CASSSADIFNQPQHF
>TRBV12-3/TRBV12-4|13|-|TRBJ2-7|-
TGTGCCAGCAGTTTATACCGAGACCACGAGCAGTACTTC
CASSLYRDHEQYF
>TRBV6-6|15|-|TRBJ2-2|-
TGTGCCAGCAGCGGACGGGAGTCGAACACCGGGGAGCTGTTTTTT
CASSGRESNTGELFF
>TRBV19|14|-|TRBJ1-1|-
TGTGCCAGTAGTACGGGTAGACAAAACACTGAAGCTTTCTTT
CASSTGRQNTEAFF
>TRBV25-1|16|-|TRBJ1-1|-
TGTGCCAGCAGTGAATTAGCGAAGGCAAAGGGCGGTGAAGCTTTCTTT
CASSELAKAKGGEAFF
>TRBV5-5|14|-|TRBJ2-7|few
TGTGCCAGCAGCTCCCAGACAGCAACCTACGAGCAGTACTTC
CASSSQTATYEQYF
>TRBV27|14|-|TRBJ1-4|-
TGTGCCAGCAGTTTGACCTGGGCCTTTGAAAAACTGTTTTTT
CASSLTWAFEKLFF
>TRBV7-3|13|-|TRBJ2-1|-
TGTGCCAGCAGCTCGCTGGGGGTGCGGGAGCAGTTCTTC
CASSSLGVREQFF
>TRBV19|15|TRBD1|TRBJ1-5|few
TGTGCCAGTAGTGCCGGGACAGGGGTCCATCAGCCCCAGCATTTT
CASSAGTGVHQPQHF
>TRBV5-6|18|TRBD2|TRBJ2-3|once
TGTGCCAGCAGCTTGGAGGCTAGCGGGGGCCGTAGCACAGATACGCAGTATTTT
CASSLEASGGRSTDTQYF
>TRBV4-3|13|TRBD2|TRBJ2-7|-
TGCGCCAGCGTGGGGGGGACTCTCTACGAGCAGTACTTC
CASVGGTLYEQYF
>TRBV9|16|TRBD2|TRBJ2-3|-
TGTGCCAGCAGCAGAGGCCTAGCGGGGCGCACAGATACGCAGTATTTT
CASSRGLAGRTDTQYF
>TRBV7-3|13|-|TRBJ2-3|-
TGTGCCAGCAGCTTACGGTTGTCAGATACGCAGTATTTT
CASSLRLSDTQYF
>TRBV28|16|-|TRBJ1-3|-
TGTGCCAGCGGAGCGATGACGGGGATCTCTGGAAACACCATATATTTT
CASGAMTGISGNTIYF
>TRBV6-5|15|TRBD1|TRBJ1-5|-
TGTGCCAGCAGTCCAGGGGGCGAATGGTATCAGCCCCGGCATTTT
CASSPGGEWYQPRHF
>TRBV5-1|13|-|TRBJ2-4|-
TGCGCCAGCAATTTTGAGACAGAAAACATTCAGTACTTC
CASNFETENIQYF
>TRBV28|15|-|TRBJ2-1|-
TGTGCCAGCAGTTTTCGGGACGGAATTTACAATGAGCAGTTCTTC
CASSFRDGIYNEQFF
>TRBV5-6|15|-|TRBJ1-3|-
TGTGCCAGCACCATCTCGGAGGGGCGGGGAAACACCATATATTTT
CASTISEGRGNTIYF
>TRBV6-8|14|-|TRBJ2-5|-
TGTGCCAGCAGTAGTTGGACTGCTCAAGAGACCCAGTACTTC
CASSSWTAQETQYF
>TRBV7-2|13|-|TRBJ1-1|-
TGTGCCAGCAGCTTAATTTTGAACACTGAAGCTTTCTTT
CASSLILNTEAFF
>TRBV6-5|14|-|TRBJ1-4|-
TGTGCCAGCAGCCTTGGGGGGTGGAATGAAAAACTGTTTTTT
CASSLGGWNEKLFF
>TRBV2|14|-|TRBJ2-2|-
TGTGCCACCTTGCTCGCCTCGAACACCGGGGAGCTGTTTTTT
CATLLASNTGELFF
>TRBV7-9|13|-|TRBJ1-1|-
TGTGCCAGCAGCATCGGGACAACGGTGGAAGCTTTCTTT
CASSIGTTVEAFF
>TRBV6-5|14|TRBD1|TRBJ1-2|-
TGTGCCAGCAGGGGGGGACAGATTCTCTATGGCTACACCTTC
CASRGGQILYGYTF
>TRBV10-3|16|TRBD2|TRBJ2-1|-
TGTGCCATCAGGGTTCTGGAGGCGGGGGGGAACAATGAGCAGTTCTTC
CAIRVLEAGGNNEQFF
>TRBV28|15|-|TRBJ1-1|few
TGTGCCAGCGCTCCCCACAGGTTAGGGAACACTGAAGCTTTCTTT
CASAPHRLGNTEAFF
>TRBV5-6|14|-|TRBJ2-3|-
TGTGCCAGCAGCTTGTCGGCTAGCACAGATACGCAGTATTTT
CASSLSASTDTQYF
>TRBV29-1|13|-|TRBJ1-2|once
TGCAGCGTTGAACTTATTGAGCGGTATGGCTACACCTTC
CSVELIERYGYTF
>TRBV9|13|-|TRBJ1-1|-
TGTGCCAGCAGCGTAGTTTCTCCCTCTGAAGCTTTCTTT
CASSVVSPSEAFF
>TRBV9|14|-|TRBJ1-1|-
TGTGCCAGCAGCGTAGGAGGGCCGTCCACTGAAGCTTTCTTT
CASSVGGPSTEAFF
>TRBV7-2|13|-|TRBJ2-3|-
TGTGCCAGCACCGGACAGCTCACAGATACGCAGTATTTT
CASTGQLTDTQYF
>TRBV29-1|14|-|TRBJ2-1|few
TGCAGCGTTGAAGTGGACTACCGTGACAATGAGCAGTTCTTC
CSVEVDYRDNEQFF
>TRBV19|14|TRBD1|TRBJ1-1|-
TGTGCCAGTAGCGAAACAGGGGGTTGGACTGAAGCTTTCTTT
CASSETGGWTEAFF
>TRBV5-4|13|-|TRBJ1-2|-
TGTGCCAGCAGGCGGGGCGTGGACTATGGCTACACCTTC
CASRRGVDYGYTF
>TRBV7-7|13|-|TRBJ1-4|-
TGTGCTAGCAGCTTAAGCGAGGGGGAAAAACTGTTTTTT
CASSLSEGEKLFF
>TRBV6-5|14|-|TRBJ2-3|-
TGTGCCACCATAAACCCCCCGTCCGGGGATACGCAGTATTTT
CATINPPSGDTQYF
>TRBV4-1|17|-|TRBJ1-1|-
TGCGCCAGCAGCCAGCGACCAGAAAACTACGGGAACACTGAAGCTTTCTTT
CASSQRPENYGNTEAFF
>TRBV5-5|15|TRBD1|TRBJ1-2|few
TGTGCCAGCAGCTTCGGGACAGGGGGCGGGTATGGCTACACCTTC
CASSFGTGGGYGYTF